This TCR beta chain originates from a study of blood T cell repertoires in COVID-19. The wider study: Acute and convalescent COVID-19 specimens originated in the United States, Italy and Spain. PBMCs, B-cell-depleted T cells, or T cells were the source of the cDNA or gDNA that made up the material.

This clone was seen only once. Per the original data handling: Amplification of reference gene primers provided the estimated nucleated cell counts. Sequencing was performed with immunoSEQ multiplex PCR; in TCRdb, only in-frame clones are kept and a portion is missing. That table supplies the V and J calls and clone size; D and trimming were determined from the DNA. The sample records roughly 83,000 clones, 86% being singletons. This CDR3 is 15 amino acids long. The V gene lost 6 bases and the J gene lost 4 bases, with 15 bases spanning the gap. CDR1 and CDR2 from the germline V gene are KGHDR and SFDVKD.

Sequenced material: peripheral blood. The TCR comes from a man aged 45 to 65 with active COVID-19. V and J are TRBV24-1 and TRBJ2-1; weak D call: TRBD2 (6 bases). This CDR3 is CATSTPGLSYNEQFF. CDR3 DNA sequence: TGTGCCACCAGTACACCGGGACTCTCGTACAATGAGCAGTTCTTC.